This TCR beta chain was sequenced during a study of T cells after yellow fever vaccination. Overall study context: Fractions with few cells were prepared using SMART-Seq v4 Ultra Low Input. Overall study findings and caveats: Abundant contaminating clonotypes from the bulk population could appear in FACS-sorted repertoires. Overlap between CD4 and CD8 compartments was detected for a small share of clonotypes.

A 5'RACE template-switching step, the method used to make TCR cDNA, added a universal primer site and UMIs. TCRdb ran MiXCR on the 5' RACE reads and lists one entry per CDR3 protein. The profile shows hundreds of thousands of distinct CDR3 sequences, 18% of them singletons. As to this clonotype: Its antigen remains unidentified.

With 1 base removed from V and 0 bases from J, the gap between germline ends came to 21 bases. Germline CDR1 is MDHEN and CDR2 is SYDVKM. This CDR3 contains 19 residues. This clonotype originated in a man younger than 35 who received the YFV17D yellow fever vaccine. The source was PBMCs, collected before the yellow fever booster vaccination. This chain links TRBV28 with TRBJ1-1; D gene ambiguous. CDR3: CASSLLCGFFDFMNTEAFF. CDR3 coding DNA: TGTGCCAGCAGTTTATTGTGTGGCTTTTTTGACTTCATGAACACTGAAGCTTTCTTT.